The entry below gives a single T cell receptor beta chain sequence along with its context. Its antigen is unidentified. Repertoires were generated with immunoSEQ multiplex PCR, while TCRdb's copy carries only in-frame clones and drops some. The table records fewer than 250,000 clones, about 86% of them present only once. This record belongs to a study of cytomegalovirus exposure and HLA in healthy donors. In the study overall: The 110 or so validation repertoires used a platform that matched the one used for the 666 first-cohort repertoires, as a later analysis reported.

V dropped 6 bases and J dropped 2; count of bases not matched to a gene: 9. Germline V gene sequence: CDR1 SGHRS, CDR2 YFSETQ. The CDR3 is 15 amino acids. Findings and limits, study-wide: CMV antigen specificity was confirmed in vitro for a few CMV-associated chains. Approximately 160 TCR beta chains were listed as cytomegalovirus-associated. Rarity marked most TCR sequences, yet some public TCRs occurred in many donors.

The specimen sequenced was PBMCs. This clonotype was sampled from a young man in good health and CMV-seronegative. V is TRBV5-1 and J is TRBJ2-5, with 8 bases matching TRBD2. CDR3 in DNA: TGCGCCAGCATGATGGGGACTAGACGGCAAGAGACCCAGTACTTC. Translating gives CASMMGTRRQETQYF.